This T cell receptor (beta chain) derives from a study of control samples from healthy donors and cancer patients. Profiling relied on immunoSEQ multiplex PCR, and the TCRdb table lists in-frame clones only, not all of them. The sample lists under 150,000 clones; roughly nine tenths were seen once. V dropped 2 bases and J dropped 0; count of bases not matched to a gene: 9. The CDR3 is 19 residues long. The germline V gene encodes CDR1 SGHRS and CDR2 YFSETQ. The chain uses TRBV5-1 and TRBJ2-6; 9 bases fit TRBD1. Sequencing was carried out using blood. The TCR sequence derives from a woman aged 25-40 years in good health. The CDR3 DNA sequence: TGCGCCAGCAGCTTTTATCCGGGACAGGGCTCCTCTGGGGCCAACGTCCTGACTTTC. Protein product: CASSFYPGQGSSGANVLTF.